This T cell receptor (beta chain) was identified in a study of tumor and adjacent non-tumor tissue in lung cancer. Three rounds of nested PCR, following a modified ARM-PCR protocol, produced the TCRbeta library. Each CDR3 protein is one row after TCRdb ran MiXCR on the multiplex PCR reads. The table includes some 100,000 distinct CDR3 sequences, 75% to 85% detected once. Of note for this clonotype: One junction end does not reproduce the germline sequence, and a read error may be involved.

The CDR3 is made up of 14 amino acids. CDR1 is SEHNR and CDR2 is FQNEAQ in the germline V gene (reference sequence). The template was RNA from unsorted bulk tissue. This non-tumor lung sample came from over 3 cm beyond the tumor edge. This TCR was sampled from a man aged 55 to 70 with small cell lung cancer. The genes are TRBV7-9 and TRBJ1-4; 7 positions match TRBD1. The source material was distant non-tumor lung tissue. The CDR3 loop is CASRLAGQNEKLFF. CDR3 nucleotides: TGTGCCAGCAGATTAGCGGGACAGAATGAAAAACTGTTTTTT.